This T cell receptor beta chain comes out of a study of T cells after yellow fever vaccination. A few counts support this clonotype. Its antigen is currently unknown. Study findings and constraints: Relatively few clonotypes were ones that appeared in both CD4 and CD8 compartments.

Using its own MiXCR run on the 5' RACE reads, TCRdb lists one record per CDR3 protein. The table lists just under 600,000 distinct CDR3 sequences, roughly 13% of them singletons, with 11% to 15% in the top ten. Losses at the gene ends were 7 bases for V and 9 bases for J; bases not matched to a gene: 15. Germline values: CDR1 MNHEY, CDR2 SMNVEV (reference sequence). There are 16 residues in the CDR3. This chain connects TRBV27 to TRBJ2-1, with 10 bases lining up with TRBD2. The sequencing here drew on PBMCs, taken on the day of the yellow fever booster vaccination. The origin of this receptor is a man younger than 40 who received the YFV17D yellow fever vaccine. CDR3 coding DNA: TGTGCCAGCACCCCCAGTTGGAGCGGGAGGGCCGGTGAGCAGTTCTTC. Translated, it gives CASTPSWSGRAGEQFF.